One sample yielded the 25 T cell receptor beta chains listed below, sequenced in a study of identical twins. One entry per CDR3 protein results from TCRdb running MiXCR on the 5' RACE reads. The table lists hundreds of thousands of distinct CDR3 sequences, 10% to 15% of them singletons. The sample also formed part of further work on yellow fever vaccine responses in identical twins.

The sequencing input was PBMCs. The receptor set was obtained from a woman between 18 and 29 years old in good health.

This clonotype has ten or more counts. The chain has TRBV5-1 and TRBJ2-7, with 13 bases identical to TRBD2. Germline V gene sequence: CDR1 SGHRS, CDR2 YFSETQ. With V trimmed by 0 bases and J by 2 bases, 2 bases remained unmatched. This CDR3 is 16 amino acids long. CDR3 sequence: CASSLGTSGRAYEQYF. The CDR3 DNA reads TGCGCCAGCAGCTTGGGAACTAGCGGGAGGGCCTACGAGCAGTACTTC.

The chain links TRBV7-9 to TRBJ2-7, with a tentative D call TRBD2 (7 bases). Germline-derived CDR1 and CDR2 are SEHNR and FQNEAQ (reference sequence). This CDR3 is 15 amino acids long. Trimming shortened V by 5 bases and J by 3 bases, and 17 bases separated the two germline ends. The CDR3: CASSQSGGSIYEQYF. For the CDR3, the DNA is TGTGCCAGCAGCCAGTCGGGGGGCTCGATCTACGAGCAGTACTTC.

This clonotype was seen only a few times. The chain has TRBV12-3 or TRBV12-4 and TRBJ1-1; TRBD1 might be the D (5 bases). This CDR3 spans 12 amino acids. Trimming took off 2 bases at V and 6 bases at J, with 7 bases between the two ends. In DNA form, the CDR3 reads TGTGCCAGCAGTTTAACAGGCCCTGAAGCTTTCTTT. Translating it yields CASSLTGPEAFF.

In its sample, this clonotype was seen a few times. The chain uses TRBV20-1 and TRBJ2-7; 7 bases line up with TRBD2. CDR1 and CDR2 (germline): DFQATT, SNEGSKA (reference sequence). CDR3 length equals 16 residues. V lost 1 base, J lost 7 bases, and 16 bases stayed unmatched. The CDR3 DNA reads as TGCAGTGCTAGAGCAAACCGGGACTACACGTTTCGGGAGCAGTACTTC. It encodes CSARANRDYTFREQYF.

This clonotype was recorded a few times. The gene calls are TRBV7-9 and TRBJ2-1; no clear D gene. The CDR3 contains 14 residues. Looked up from germline, CDR1 is SEHNR and CDR2 is FQNEAQ (reference sequence). The V end lost 3 bases, the J end lost 5 bases, and 11 bases lay between the germline ends. The CDR3 bases are TGTGCCAGCAGCTTTGTAATAAGTGACAATGAGCAGTTCTTC. It is translated as CASSFVISDNEQFF. The complete variable domain, with remaining parts taken from reference TRBV7-9 and TRBJ2-1, reads DTGVSQNPRHKITKRGQNVTFRCDPISEHNRLYWYRQTLGQGPEFLTYFQNEAQLEKSRLLSDRFSAERPKGSFSTLEIQRTEQGDSAMYLCASSFVISDNEQFFGPGTRLTVL.

The chain links TRBV9 to TRBJ2-1; the match to TRBD2 covers 11 bases. After removal of 3 bases from V and 6 bases from J, the junction contained 5 bases not matched to a gene. This CDR3 region has 15 residues. The V gene's germline CDR1 is SGDLS and CDR2 YYNGEE. CDR3 protein: CASSATSGSFNEQFF. The CDR3 coding sequence is TGTGCCAGCAGCGCCACTAGCGGGAGTTTCAATGAGCAGTTCTTC.

This clonotype has just a few counts. The chain combines TRBV28 with TRBJ2-2; 10 bases match TRBD1. The germline CDR1 and CDR2 sequences are MDHEN and SYDVKM. V gave up 6 bases and J gave up 6 bases; unmatched junction bases: 7. This CDR3 spans 15 amino acids. The CDR3 protein is CASRNDRGPAGELFF. CDR3 DNA: TGTGCCAGCAGGAATGACAGGGGGCCGGCCGGGGAGCTGTTTTTT.

The V gene is TRBV10-3, the J gene TRBJ1-1; 7 bases are a match to TRBD1. V trimming: 5 bases; J trimming: 4 bases; junction bases outside the gene matches: 10. The CDR3 covers 15 residues. CDR1 and CDR2 from the germline V gene are ENHRY and SYGVKD. CDR3 loop: CAISLRGGDGTEAFF. As DNA, the CDR3 is TGTGCCATCAGTCTCAGGGGGGGCGACGGCACTGAAGCTTTCTTT.

The chain is built from TRBV5-6 and TRBJ2-1, with 12 bases matching TRBD2. CDR3 size: 18 residues. The J segment lost 6 bases and the V segment lost 3 bases, leaving 13 bases of the junction unmatched. Per the germline V gene, CDR1 is SGHDT and CDR2 is YYEEEE. The CDR3 loop reads CASSSRASTSGRSNEQFF. The CDR3 DNA follows: TGTGCCAGCAGCTCACGGGCTTCGACTAGCGGGAGATCCAATGAGCAGTTCTTC.

The chain is built from TRBV3-1 and TRBJ2-7; no reliable D call. V dropped 1 base and J dropped 3 bases, with 7 bases sitting between them. The germline V gene has CDR1 LGHDT and CDR2 YNNKEL (reference sequence). The CDR3 length is 13 residues. CDR3 in amino acids: CASSQARYYEQYF. DNA of the CDR3: TGTGCCAGCAGCCAAGCCCGTTACTACGAGCAGTACTTC.

This clonotype was detected only a few times. The chain is built from TRBV7-6 and TRBJ2-3; the D call may be TRBD1 or TRBD2 (5 bases each). The CDR3 runs 18 residues. Looked up from germline, CDR1 is SGHVS and CDR2 is FNYEAQ. The ends were cut back, 1 base at V and 4 bases at J, with 21 bases in the middle. Written as DNA, the CDR3 is TGTGCCAGCAGCTTAGGGAGGCTTTTCAGGGATGGGGCAGATACGCAGTATTTT. Encoded protein: CASSLGRLFRDGADTQYF.

This clonotype was found a few times. The chain uses TRBV4-1 and TRBJ1-1, with 8 nucleotides matching TRBD1. Germline assignment: CDR1 MGHRA and CDR2 YSYEKL. The CDR3 totals 16 residues. The J segment lost 6 bases and the V segment lost 3 bases, leaving 12 bases of the junction unmatched. CDR3 loop: CASSHRNSGGRPEAFF. CDR3 nucleotides: TGCGCCAGCAGCCATAGGAACTCAGGGGGCCGACCTGAAGCTTTCTTT.

In this sample, this clonotype turned up a few times. The chain couples TRBV28 to TRBJ1-2; D gene uncertain. The CDR3 is made up of 13 amino acids. V dropped 4 bases and J dropped 6 bases, with 12 bases sitting between them. Germline V lookup: CDR1 MDHEN, CDR2 SYDVKM. This CDR3 is CASSSTREDGYTF. The CDR3 DNA reads as TGTGCCAGCAGTTCAACAAGGGAGGATGGCTACACCTTC.

V and J are TRBV10-3 and TRBJ2-3; 7 bases match TRBD1. The CDR3 length is 18 residues. Germline lookup yields CDR1 ENHRY and CDR2 SYGVKD. Germline trimming cut 2 bases from V and 0 bases from J; bases unmatched to any gene: 11. In nucleotides, the CDR3 is TGTGCCATCAGTGAGCCGACGGGGACAGCGATTAGCACAGATACGCAGTATTTT. This translates into CAISEPTGTAISTDTQYF.

This clonotype was observed a handful of times. The rearrangement uses TRBV12-3 or TRBV12-4 and TRBJ2-1, with 7 bases identical to TRBD2. With V trimmed by 6 bases and J by 1 base, 9 bases remained unmatched. This CDR3 is 16 amino acids long. The CDR3 nucleotides are TGTGCCAGCAGCTCCCCCTGGACTAGTTCCTACAATGAGCAGTTCTTC. Translating it yields CASSSPWTSSYNEQFF.

This clonotype was seen only a few times. The CDR3 region has the DNA TGTGCCAGCAGCTCAGTTGACCGAGGGGGCTCCTACAATGAGCAGTTCTTC. Protein product: CASSSVDRGGSYNEQFF. The chain employs TRBV11-2 and TRBJ2-1; a possible D gene is TRBD1 (6 bases). The CDR3 loop spans 17 amino acids. V lost 4 bases, J lost 0 bases, and 16 bases lay in between. Germline lookup yields CDR1 SGHAT and CDR2 FQNNGV.

The sample holds one count of this clonotype. This chain uses TRBV20-1 with TRBJ2-7; D may be TRBD2 (6 bases). The V end was cut by 6 bases, the J end by 2 bases, with 11 bases between. The CDR3 runs 12 residues. CDR1 DFQATT and CDR2 SNEGSKA come from the germline V gene (reference sequence). The CDR3 bases are TGCAGTGCGCGGGACTCCCCCTACGAGCAGTACGTC. Residues: CSARDSPYEQYV.

This clonotype was seen only a few times. CDR3 loop: CASSSGTGQGFGYTF. In nucleotides, the CDR3 is TGTGCCAGCAGTTCGGGGACCGGACAGGGCTTTGGCTACACCTTC. This chain connects TRBV12-3 or TRBV12-4 to TRBJ1-2, with 8 nucleotides matching TRBD1. J gave up 7 bases and V 4 bases, and 11 bases lay outside the gene matches. The CDR3 extends over 15 amino acids.

The rearrangement links TRBV10-2 to TRBJ1-1, with 7 bases matching TRBD1. The CDR3 has 18 amino acids. The V gene's germline CDR1 is WSHSY and CDR2 SAAADI. J lost 1 base, V lost 3 bases, and 14 bases had no gene match. The CDR3 loop reads CASSERGQTTLENTEAFF. The CDR3 DNA is TGCGCCAGCAGTGAAAGGGGACAGACGACCCTTGAGAACACTGAAGCTTTCTTT.

This clonotype was counted ten times or more. This chain joins TRBV29-1 and TRBJ2-7, with 7 bases aligning to TRBD1. After removal of 7 bases from V and 5 bases from J, the junction contained 8 bases not matched to a gene. Germline CDR1 SQVTM, CDR2 ANQGSEA. This CDR3 spans 12 amino acids. The CDR3 DNA is TGCAGCGGGACGGACAGGAGGAACGAGCAGTACTTC. Encoded protein: CSGTDRRNEQYF.

The chain employs TRBV27 and TRBJ2-7, with a weak D call TRBD2 (6 bases). Trimming left V 8 bases short and J 1 base short, with 12 bases between. The CDR3 contains 13 residues. Germline CDR1 and CDR2: MNHEY and SMNVEV (reference sequence). The CDR3 here is CASRGYGSYEQYF. As DNA, the CDR3 is TGTGCCAGCCGGGGGTATGGGTCCTACGAGCAGTACTTC.

This clonotype was picked up a small number of times. The chain combines TRBV29-1 with TRBJ1-2, with D uncertain. Germline CDR1 SQVTM, CDR2 ANQGSEA. The CDR3 extends over 12 amino acids. Trimming shortened V by 4 bases and J by 1 base, and 7 bases separated the two germline ends. The CDR3 sequence is CSVAGNNYGYTF. The DNA for the CDR3 is TGCAGCGTTGCCGGGAATAACTATGGCTACACCTTC.

This clonotype has just a few counts. The chain combines TRBV20-1 with TRBJ2-7; D is unclear. The germline gives CDR1 DFQATT, CDR2 SNEGSKA (reference sequence). The V and J ends lost 3 bases and 5 bases respectively, with 8 bases between them. This CDR3 has 11 amino acids. The CDR3 DNA follows: TGCAGTGCTAGCGTATGGGACGAGCAGTACTTC. Protein: CSASVWDEQYF.

This clonotype was recorded at least ten times. This chain links TRBV12-3 or TRBV12-4 with TRBJ2-3, with a tentative D call TRBD2 (6 bases). The CDR3 has 13 residues. The V gene lost 6 bases and the J gene lost 6 bases, with 13 bases spanning the gap. CDR3: CASSRGGDDTQYF. For the CDR3, the DNA is TGTGCCAGCAGCCGAGGCGGGGATGATACGCAGTATTTT.

There are a few counts of this clonotype. The chain has TRBV12-3 or TRBV12-4 and TRBJ2-5, with D perhaps TRBD2 (6 bases). Trimming removed 2 bases at V and 5 bases at J, with 15 bases between. This CDR3 comprises 15 residues. CDR3 in DNA: TGTGCCAGCAGTTTAACCGCGGGGCTGCTGGAGACCCAGTACTTC. Its protein is CASSLTAGLLETQYF.